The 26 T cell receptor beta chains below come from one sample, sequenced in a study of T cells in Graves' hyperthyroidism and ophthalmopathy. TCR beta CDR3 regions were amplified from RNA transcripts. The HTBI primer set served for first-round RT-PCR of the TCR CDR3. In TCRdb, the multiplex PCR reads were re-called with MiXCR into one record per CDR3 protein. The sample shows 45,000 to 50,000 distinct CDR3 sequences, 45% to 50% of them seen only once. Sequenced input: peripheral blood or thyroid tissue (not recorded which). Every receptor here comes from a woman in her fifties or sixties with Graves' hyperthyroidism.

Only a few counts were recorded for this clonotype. CDR3 sequence: CASSPQGGETQYF. The CDR3 DNA follows: TGTGCCAGCAGCCCCCAGGGGGGGGAGACCCAGTACTTC. J is TRBJ2-5 and V is TRBV7-3; D possibly matches TRBD1 or TRBD2 (7 bases each). The V end lost 5 bases, the J end lost 5 bases, and 12 bases lay between the germline ends. This CDR3 comprises 13 residues. Germline CDR1 SGHTA, CDR2 FQGTGA.

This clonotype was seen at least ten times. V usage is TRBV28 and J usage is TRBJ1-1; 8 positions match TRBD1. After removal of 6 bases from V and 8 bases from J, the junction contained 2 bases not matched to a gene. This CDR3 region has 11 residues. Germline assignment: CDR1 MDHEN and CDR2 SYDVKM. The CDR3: CASRRDREAFF. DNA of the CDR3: TGTGCCAGCAGAAGGGACAGGGAAGCTTTCTTT.

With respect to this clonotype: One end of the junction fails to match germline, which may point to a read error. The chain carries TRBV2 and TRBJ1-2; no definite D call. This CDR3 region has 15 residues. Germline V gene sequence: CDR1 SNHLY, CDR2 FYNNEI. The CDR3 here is CASSETEGSNCGYTF. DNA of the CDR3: TGCGCCAGCAGTGAAACGGAGGGATCTAACTGTGGCTACACCTTC. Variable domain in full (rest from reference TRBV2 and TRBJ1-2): EPEVTQTPSHQVTQMGQEVILRCVPISNHLYFYWYRQILGQKVEFLVSFYNNEISEKSEIFDDQFSVERPDGSNFTLKIRSTKLEDSAMYFCASSETEGSNCGYTFGSGTRLTVV.

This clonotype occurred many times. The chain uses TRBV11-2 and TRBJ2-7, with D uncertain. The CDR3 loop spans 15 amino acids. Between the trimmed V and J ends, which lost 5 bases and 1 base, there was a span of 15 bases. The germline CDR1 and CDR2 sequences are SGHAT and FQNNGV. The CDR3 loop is CASSISPSRSYEQYF. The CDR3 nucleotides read TGTGCCAGCAGCATCAGTCCCTCTAGGTCCTACGAGCAGTACTTC.

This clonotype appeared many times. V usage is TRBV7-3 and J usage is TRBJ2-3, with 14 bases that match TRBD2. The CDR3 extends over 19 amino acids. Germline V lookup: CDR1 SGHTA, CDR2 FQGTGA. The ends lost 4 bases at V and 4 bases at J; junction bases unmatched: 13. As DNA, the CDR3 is TGTGCCAGCAGCTCATCCGGGACTAGCGGGAGTCTGAGACCAGATACGCAGTATTTT. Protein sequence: CASSSSGTSGSLRPDTQYF.

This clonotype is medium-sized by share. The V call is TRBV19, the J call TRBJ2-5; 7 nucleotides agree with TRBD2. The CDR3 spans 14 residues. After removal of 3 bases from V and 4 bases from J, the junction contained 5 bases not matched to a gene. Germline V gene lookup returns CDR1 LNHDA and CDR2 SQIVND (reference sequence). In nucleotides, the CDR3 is TGTGCCAGTAGTATGCACGGGAGGAGAGAGACCCAGTACTTC. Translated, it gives CASSMHGRRETQYF. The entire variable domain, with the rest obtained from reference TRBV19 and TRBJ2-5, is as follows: DGGITQSPKYLFRKEGQNVTLSCEQNLNHDAMYWYRQDPGQGLRLIYYSQIVNDFQKGDIAEGYSVSREKKESFPLTVTSAQKNPTAFYLCASSMHGRRETQYFGPGTRLLVL.

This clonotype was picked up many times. The CDR3: CASSSGRRDTDTQYF. In DNA form, the CDR3 reads TGTGCCAGCAGCTCGGGACGCCGTGACACAGATACGCAGTATTTT. The rearrangement uses TRBV2 and TRBJ2-3; D tentatively reads TRBD1 or TRBD2 (5 bases each). The CDR3 extends over 15 amino acids. The germline CDR1 and CDR2 sequences are SNHLY and FYNNEI. The ends were cut back, 6 bases at V and 2 bases at J, with 15 bases in the middle.

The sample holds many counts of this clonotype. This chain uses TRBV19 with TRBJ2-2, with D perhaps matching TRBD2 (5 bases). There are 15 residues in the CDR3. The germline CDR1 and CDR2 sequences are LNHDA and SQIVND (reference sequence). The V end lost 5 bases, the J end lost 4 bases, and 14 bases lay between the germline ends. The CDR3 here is CASSASRDPTGELFF. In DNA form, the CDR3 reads TGTGCCAGTAGTGCATCGAGGGATCCCACCGGGGAGCTGTTTTTT.

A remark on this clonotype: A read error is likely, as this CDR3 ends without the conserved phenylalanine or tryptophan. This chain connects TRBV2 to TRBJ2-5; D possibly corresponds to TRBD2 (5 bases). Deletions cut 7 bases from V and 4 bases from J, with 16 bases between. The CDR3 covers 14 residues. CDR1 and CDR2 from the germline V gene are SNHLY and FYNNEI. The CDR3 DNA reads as TGTGCCAGCACCCCAAGACTATGGGGAGAGACCCAGTACTAC. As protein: CASTPRLWGETQYY.

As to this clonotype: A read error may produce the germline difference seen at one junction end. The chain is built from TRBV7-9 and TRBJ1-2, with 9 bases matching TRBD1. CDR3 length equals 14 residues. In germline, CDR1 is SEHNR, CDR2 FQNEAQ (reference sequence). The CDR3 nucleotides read TGCGCCAGCAGCTCCACAGGGGGCAACTATGGCTACACCTTC. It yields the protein CASSSTGGNYGYTF.

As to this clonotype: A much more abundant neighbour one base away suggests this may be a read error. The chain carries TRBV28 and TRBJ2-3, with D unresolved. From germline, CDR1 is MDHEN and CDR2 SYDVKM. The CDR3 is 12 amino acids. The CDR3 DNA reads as TGTGCCGGCAGTTACGGCACAGATACGCAGTATTTT. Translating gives CAGSYGTDTQYF.

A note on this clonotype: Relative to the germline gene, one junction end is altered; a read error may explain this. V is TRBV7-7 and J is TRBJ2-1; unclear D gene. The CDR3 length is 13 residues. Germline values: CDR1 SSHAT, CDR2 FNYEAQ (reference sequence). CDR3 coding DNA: TGTGCTAGCAGCTTGGGCAGCCACAATGAGCAGTTCTTC. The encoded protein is CASSLGSHNEQFF. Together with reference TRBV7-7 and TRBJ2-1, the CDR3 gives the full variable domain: GAGVSQSPRYKVTKRGQDVTLRCDPISSHATLYWYQQALGQGPEFLTYFNYEAQPDKSGLPSDRFSAERPEGSISTLTIQRTEQRDSAMYRCASSLGSHNEQFFGPGTRLTVL.

CDR3 bases: TGCAGTGCCAGCAGCGGACGACTAGCCTCGGGTCTCTACGAGCAGTACTTC. As protein: CSASSGRLASGLYEQYF. This chain uses TRBV20-1 with TRBJ2-7; 7 bases are a match to TRBD2. The CDR3 runs 17 residues. The junction had 20 bases not matched to a gene; V was cut back by 6 bases and J by 3 bases. Germline V gives CDR1 DFQATT, CDR2 SNEGSKA (reference sequence).

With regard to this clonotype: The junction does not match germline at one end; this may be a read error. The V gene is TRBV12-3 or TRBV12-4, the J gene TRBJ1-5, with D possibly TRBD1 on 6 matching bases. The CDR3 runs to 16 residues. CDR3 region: CASSLVGGGSNQPQHF. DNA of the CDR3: TGTGCCAGCAGCTTAGTAGGGGGTGGAAGCAATCAGCCCCAGCATTTT.

The CDR3 coding sequence is TGTGCCAGCAGCGTAGGACCAAATCAGCCCCAGCATTTT. It specifies CASSVGPNQPQHF. The rearrangement links TRBV7-2 to TRBJ1-5; D gene unclear. The germline V gene has CDR1 SGHTA and CDR2 FQGNSA. CDR3 size: 13 residues. V was pared by 5 bases and J by 4 bases, with 9 bases between. The full variable domain, in which reference TRBV7-2 and TRBJ1-5 provide the parts outside the CDR3, is GAGVSQSPSNKVTEKGKDVELRCDPISGHTALYWYRQSLGQGLEFLIYFQGNSAPDKSGLPSDRFSAERTGGSVSTLTIQRTQQEDSAVYLCASSVGPNQPQHFGDGTRLSIL.

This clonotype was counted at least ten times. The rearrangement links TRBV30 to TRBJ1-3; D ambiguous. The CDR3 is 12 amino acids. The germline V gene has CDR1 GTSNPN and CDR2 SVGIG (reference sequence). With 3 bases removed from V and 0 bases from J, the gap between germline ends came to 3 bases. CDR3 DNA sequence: TGTGCCTGGAGGGACTCTGGAAACACCATATATTTT. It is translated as CAWRDSGNTIYF. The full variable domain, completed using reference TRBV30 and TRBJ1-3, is SQTIHQWPATLVQPVGSPLSLECTVEGTSNPNLYWYRQAAGRGLQLLFYSVGIGQISSEVPQNLSASRPQDRQFILSSKKLLLSDSGFYLCAWRDSGNTIYFGEGSWLTVV.

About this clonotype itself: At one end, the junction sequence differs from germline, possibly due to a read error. The CDR3 is CASGIGHTGAFF. CDR3 bases: TGTGCCAGCGGCATCGGACACACTGGAGCTTTCTTT. The V and J genes are TRBV7-8 and TRBJ1-1, with a weak D call TRBD1 (5 bases). Germline CDR1 is SGHVS and CDR2 is FQNEAQ. The CDR3 has 12 amino acids.

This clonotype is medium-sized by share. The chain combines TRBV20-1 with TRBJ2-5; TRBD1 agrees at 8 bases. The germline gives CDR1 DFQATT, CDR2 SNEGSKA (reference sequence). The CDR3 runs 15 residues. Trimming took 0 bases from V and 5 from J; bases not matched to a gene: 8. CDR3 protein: CSARDSRGRQETQYF. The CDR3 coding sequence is TGCAGTGCTAGAGATTCCAGGGGGCGACAGGAGACCCAGTACTTC.

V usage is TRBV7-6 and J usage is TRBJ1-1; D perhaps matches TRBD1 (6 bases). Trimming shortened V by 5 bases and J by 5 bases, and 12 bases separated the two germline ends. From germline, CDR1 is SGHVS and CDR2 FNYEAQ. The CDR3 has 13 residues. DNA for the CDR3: TGTGCCAGCAGCCCCGGACAGAAGACTGAAGCTTTCTTT. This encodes CASSPGQKTEAFF. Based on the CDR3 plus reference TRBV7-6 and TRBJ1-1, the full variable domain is GAGVSQSPRYKVTKRGQDVALRCDPISGHVSLYWYRQALGQGPEFLTYFNYEAQQDKSGLPNDRFSAERPEGSISTLTIQRTEQRDSAMYRCASSPGQKTEAFFGQGTRLTVV.

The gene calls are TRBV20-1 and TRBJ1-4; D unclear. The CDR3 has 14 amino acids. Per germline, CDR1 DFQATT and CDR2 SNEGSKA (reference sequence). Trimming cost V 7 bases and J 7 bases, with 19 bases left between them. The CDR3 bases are TGCAGTGTTGGACCGCGAGCAATTAGTGAAAAACTGTTTTTT. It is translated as CSVGPRAISEKLFF.

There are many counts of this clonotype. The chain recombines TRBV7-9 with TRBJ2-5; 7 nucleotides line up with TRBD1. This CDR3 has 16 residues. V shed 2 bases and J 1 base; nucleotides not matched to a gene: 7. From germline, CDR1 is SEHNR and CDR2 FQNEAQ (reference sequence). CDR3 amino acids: CASSLMTGSPQETQYF. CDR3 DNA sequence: TGTGCCAGCAGCTTAATGACAGGGAGTCCCCAAGAGACCCAGTACTTC.

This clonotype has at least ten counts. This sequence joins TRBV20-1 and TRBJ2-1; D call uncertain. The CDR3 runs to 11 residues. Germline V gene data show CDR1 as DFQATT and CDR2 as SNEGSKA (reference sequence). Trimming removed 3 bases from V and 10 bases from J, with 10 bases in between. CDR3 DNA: TGCAGTGCTAGGGCGGATGGGGAGCAGTTCTTC. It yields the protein CSARADGEQFF.

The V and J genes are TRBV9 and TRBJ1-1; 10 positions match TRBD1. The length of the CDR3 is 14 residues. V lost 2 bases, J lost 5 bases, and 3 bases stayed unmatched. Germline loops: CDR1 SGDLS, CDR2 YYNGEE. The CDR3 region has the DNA TGTGCCAGCAGCGTTGGGACAGGGGCGACTGAAGCTTTCTTT. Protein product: CASSVGTGATEAFF.

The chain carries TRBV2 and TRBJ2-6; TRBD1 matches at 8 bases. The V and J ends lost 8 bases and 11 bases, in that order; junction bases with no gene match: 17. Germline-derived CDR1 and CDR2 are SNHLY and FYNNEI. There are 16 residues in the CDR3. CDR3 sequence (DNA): TGTGCCAGCTTCAGGGAACGTGGGACAGGCGCCTACGTCCTGACTTTC. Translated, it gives CASFRERGTGAYVLTF.

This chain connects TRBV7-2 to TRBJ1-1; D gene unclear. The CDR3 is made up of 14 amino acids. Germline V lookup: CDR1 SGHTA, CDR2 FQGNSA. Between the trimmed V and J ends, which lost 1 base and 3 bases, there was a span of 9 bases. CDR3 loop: CASSLVPGHTEAFF. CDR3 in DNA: TGTGCCAGCAGCTTAGTCCCCGGACACACTGAAGCTTTCTTT.

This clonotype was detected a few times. DNA for the CDR3: TGTGCCAGCAGTGAGGGGAGGGACTATGGCTACACCTTC. Protein: CASSEGRDYGYTF. The chain recombines TRBV25-1 with TRBJ1-2; no clear D gene. Trimming left V 3 bases short and J 3 bases short, with 8 bases between. The CDR3 extends over 13 amino acids. Germline CDR1 is MGHDK and CDR2 is SYGVNS.